Listed below are T cell receptor beta chains from one sample, sequenced in a study of glioma-infiltrating T cells. MiXCR, run by TCRdb on the multiplex PCR reads, gives a single entry per CDR3 protein. The repertoire consists of roughly 190,000 distinct CDR3 sequences, with 30% to 40% occurring once and the leading ten covering 20% to 25%. Sequencing was done on a sample of glioma tissue, nonneoplastic brain tissue, or PBMCs (not recorded which). The receptors stem from a human donor with low-grade glioma or glioblastoma, undergoing nonglioma brain surgery, or in good health (not recorded which). Each CDR3 is given with its conserved first and last residue. The D gene is left open where the match is weak. Clone size, where shown, is once, few, many, or a class for clones that have expanded.

d_gene,abundance,v_gene,j_gene,CDR3nt,CDR3aa
NA,NA,TRBV7-2,TRBJ2-5,TGTTCCAGCATCTCCGCCCCACAAGCGTTCGGATTTTCGATGGACGAGACCCAGTACTTC,CSSISAPQAFGFSMDETQYF
TRBD1,NA,TRBV5-1,TRBJ2-7,TGCGCCAGCAGCTTGGGAGGGACAGGGAGCTACGAGCAGTACTTC,CASSLGGTGSYEQYF
TRBD1,many,TRBV7-2,TRBJ2-2,TGTGCCAGCAGCTTAGTTACAGGGGTCACCGGGGAGCTGTTTTTT,CASSLVTGVTGELFF
NA,NA,TRBV19,TRBJ2-1,TGTGCCAGTAGCCTCCCTTGGGGAGCCTCCTACAATGAGCAGTTCTTC,CASSLPWGASYNEQFF
NA,NA,TRBV5-5,TRBJ1-3,TGTGCCAGCAGCTTGGCCCCAGGGATCTCTGGAAACACCATATATTTT,CASSLAPGISGNTIYF
NA,many,TRBV20-1,TRBJ2-1,TGCAGTGCCGCGGGCCCCCCAGCGGCGTCCTCCTACAATGAGCAGTTCTTC,CSAAGPPAASSYNEQFF
TRBD2,many,TRBV6-2/TRBV6-3,TRBJ2-7,TGTGCCAGCAGTGGGGCTAGCGGGAGTTACGAGCAGTACTTC,CASSGASGSYEQYF
TRBD1,many,TRBV4-1,TRBJ2-5,TGCGCCAGCAGCCAAGTGGACAGGGGAGGAGAGACCCAGTACTTC,CASSQVDRGGETQYF
NA,NA,TRBV24-1,TRBJ2-1,TGTGCCACCAGTGACGTTGGGACCGAGCAGTTCTTC,CATSDVGTEQFF
NA,many,TRBV19,TRBJ2-7,TGTGCCAGTAGTATAAGTAGTTTCTACGAGCAGTACTTC,CASSISSFYEQYF
TRBD1,NA,TRBV3-1,TRBJ1-5,TGTGCCAGCATCCAAATCCCCGTTACGGGACAGGGGCAACAGCCCCAGCATTTT,CASIQIPVTGQGQQPQHF
NA,many,TRBV28,TRBJ1-6,TGTGCCAGCAGTCCCAGGGGCCCCTTCAAGCCCCTCCACTTT,CASSPRGPFKPLHF
TRBD2,once,TRBV12-3/TRBV12-4,TRBJ2-3,TGTGCCAGCAGCGGACTAGCGGGAGGCCAACCCCTCAAGGCAGATACGCAGTATTTT,CASSGLAGGQPLKADTQYF
NA,many,TRBV12-3/TRBV12-4,TRBJ1-1,TGTGCCAGCCGCGGGGGCTACACTGAAGCTTTCTTT,CASRGGYTEAFF
TRBD1,many,TRBV2,TRBJ1-6,TGTGCCAGCAGTGTGGCGGGACAGGACATTCCTCGTTCACCCCTCCACTTT,CASSVAGQDIPRSPLHF
NA,many,TRBV7-2,TRBJ1-1,TGTGCCAGCAGCTTAGAAGTGTCGAACACTGAAGCTTTCTTT,CASSLEVSNTEAFF
TRBD1,NA,TRBV27,TRBJ1-2,TGTGCCAGCAGTTTATACTCCCGGACAGGGGGTGGCTATGGCTACACCTTC,CASSLYSRTGGGYGYTF
TRBD1,NA,TRBV4-3,TRBJ1-3,TGCGCCAGCAGCCAAAAGGGACAGGGTGGAAACACCATATATTTT,CASSQKGQGGNTIYF
NA,many,TRBV15,TRBJ1-2,TGTGCCACCAGCAGTTACAACGCAGGGACTGGCTACACCTTC,CATSSYNAGTGYTF
NA,many,TRBV6-1,TRBJ1-1,TGTGCCAGCAGCTCGGGACCGATGAACACTGAAGCTTTCTTT,CASSSGPMNTEAFF
NA,NA,TRBV11-2,TRBJ2-1,TGTGCCAGCAGCTTAGATCACACTAGAAAGGAGTACGATGAGCAGTTCTTC,CASSLDHTRKEYDEQFF
TRBD1,NA,TRBV5-4,TRBJ2-7,TGTACCAGCAGCAGGACAGGGGGAGGCGACGAGCAGTACTTC,CTSSRTGGGDEQYF
TRBD2,many,TRBV7-2,TRBJ2-1,TGTGCCAGCAGCTTAGCGCTAGCGGGAGATAATGAGCAGTTCTTC,CASSLALAGDNEQFF
NA,many,TRBV6-2/TRBV6-3,TRBJ2-1,TGTGCCAGCAGTTACTTCGTCAATGAGCAGTTCTTC,CASSYFVNEQFF
NA,many,TRBV12-3/TRBV12-4,TRBJ2-1,TGTGCCAGCAGTTTAGGGCTTCTCTCCTACAATGAGCAGTTCTTC,CASSLGLLSYNEQFF
TRBD1,NA,TRBV6-1,TRBJ2-7,TGTGCCAGCAGTGACTCAGAATCGACGGGACAGGGGACCTACGAGCAGTACTTC,CASSDSESTGQGTYEQYF
NA,NA,TRBV28,TRBJ2-7,TGTGCCAGCAGCGTCGAGGTTGGAGCCTACGGGCAGTACTTC,CASSVEVGAYGQYF
NA,NA,TRBV9,TRBJ1-1,TGTGCCAGCAGCCCTCAGGTTAATTTCCTCGAAGCTTTCTTT,CASSPQVNFLEAFF
TRBD1,many,TRBV6-2/TRBV6-3,TRBJ1-1,TGTGCCACCTCGACAGGGGGAAACACTGAAGCTTTCTTT,CATSTGGNTEAFF
TRBD2,once,TRBV20-1,TRBJ2-1,TGCAGTGCTAGAGAAGTGAGGATAGCGGGACCGTTCGATGAGCAGTTCTTC,CSAREVRIAGPFDEQFF
NA,NA,TRBV12-3/TRBV12-4,TRBJ1-4,TGTGCCAGCAGTTCGGGTGGGGGTCGGGCCAATGAAAAACTGTTTTTT,CASSSGGGRANEKLFF
NA,many,TRBV10-3,TRBJ1-5,TGTGCCATCAGTGAGTCAGGACAGAACAATCAGCCCCAGCATTTT,CAISESGQNNQPQHF
TRBD1,many,TRBV6-1,TRBJ1-5,TGTGCCGGAAAGACAGGGGATCAGCCCCAGCATTTT,CAGKTGDQPQHF
NA,many,TRBV27,TRBJ2-1,TGTGCCAGCGGGGGAGACGGTACCTACAATGAGCAGTTCTTC,CASGGDGTYNEQFF
NA,many,TRBV20-1,TRBJ2-7,TGCAGTGCCTACCGGGACACGGGAGCCTACGAGCAGTACTTC,CSAYRDTGAYEQYF
NA,NA,TRBV20-1,TRBJ1-4,TGCAGTGCTAGAGATGGGGCCCTCGCAACTAATGAAAAACTGTTTTTT,CSARDGALATNEKLFF